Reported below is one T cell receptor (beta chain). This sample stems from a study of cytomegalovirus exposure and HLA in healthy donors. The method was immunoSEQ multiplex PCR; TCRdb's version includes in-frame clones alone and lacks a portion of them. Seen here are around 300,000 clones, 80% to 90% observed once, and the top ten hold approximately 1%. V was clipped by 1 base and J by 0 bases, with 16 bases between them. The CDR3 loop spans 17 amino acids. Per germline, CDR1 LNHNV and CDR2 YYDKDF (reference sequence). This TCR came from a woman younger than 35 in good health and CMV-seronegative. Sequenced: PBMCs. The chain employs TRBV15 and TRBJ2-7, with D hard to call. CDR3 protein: CATSRVIAGLSSYEQYF. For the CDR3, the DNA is TGTGCCACCAGCAGAGTTATTGCAGGCCTGAGCTCCTACGAGCAGTACTTC.